One sample yielded the 12 T cell receptor beta chains listed below, sequenced in a study of blood T cell repertoires in COVID-19. Measured with immunoSEQ multiplex PCR; TCRdb has only the in-frame clones, and not every one. This table has nearly 250,000 clones, roughly four fifths appearing once. Sequencing was performed on peripheral blood. The receptors were sampled from a woman of 80 years or more with acute or convalescent COVID-19.

CDR3 region: CASSRDVGGFPQHF. DNA of the CDR3: TGTGCCAGCAGCCGGGACGTCGGGGGGTTTCCCCAGCATTTT. This chain links TRBV6-5 with TRBJ1-5; D perhaps matches TRBD1 (5 bases). V gave up 6 bases and J gave up 10 bases, with 19 bases separating them. The CDR3 extends over 14 amino acids. The V gene's germline CDR1 is MNHEY and CDR2 SVGAGI.

The chain links TRBV7-3 to TRBJ2-1; TRBD2 matches at 8 bases. This CDR3 contains 15 residues. The V segment lost 6 bases and the J segment 4 bases; nucleotides outside the gene matches: 8. The germline CDR1 and CDR2 sequences are SGHTA and FQGTGA. The CDR3 protein is CASRSGTSFYNEQFF. The CDR3 bases are TGTGCCAGCAGGTCCGGGACTAGTTTTTACAATGAGCAGTTCTTC.

The chain combines TRBV2 with TRBJ2-2; 7 nucleotides match TRBD1. V lost 6 bases and J lost 3; bases outside the gene matches: 7. Germline V gene sequence: CDR1 SNHLY, CDR2 FYNNEI. The CDR3 is 15 amino acids. CDR3 protein: CASRETGQYTGELFF. CDR3 bases: TGTGCCAGCAGGGAGACGGGACAGTACACCGGGGAGCTGTTTTTT.

The chain carries TRBV9 and TRBJ1-2; 12 bases fit TRBD1. The germline V gene encodes CDR1 SGDLS and CDR2 YYNGEE. The CDR3 length is 19 residues. The J segment lost 0 bases and the V segment lost 0 bases, leaving 9 bases of the junction unmatched. The CDR3 loop reads CASSVGQGDRGRPNYGYTF. The CDR3 bases are TGTGCCAGCAGCGTAGGCCAGGGGGACAGGGGGCGACCTAACTATGGCTACACCTTC.

The chain carries TRBV6-2 or TRBV6-3 and TRBJ2-5; tentatively, D is TRBD2 (5 bases). The CDR3 sequence is 14 residues long. V lost 1 base, J lost 2 bases, and 8 bases lay in between. CDR1 and CDR2 from the germline V gene are MNHEY and SVGEGT. The CDR3 DNA sequence: TGTGCCAGCAGTTACTATAGCGTTCAAGAGACCCAGTACTTC. It codes for CASSYYSVQETQYF.

The V gene is TRBV6-1, the J gene TRBJ2-7; 7 bases line up with TRBD1. V lost 4 bases to trimming and J lost 3 bases; unmatched junction nucleotides: 12. Germline lookup yields CDR1 MNHNS and CDR2 SASEGT. The CDR3 runs 16 residues. The CDR3 nucleotides read TGTGCCAGCAGTGCAACCAGACAGGGCTGGGGCTACGAGCAGTACTTC. It yields the protein CASSATRQGWGYEQYF.

The V and J genes are TRBV6-5 and TRBJ2-7; 8 bases map to TRBD2. With 7 bases clipped from V and 0 bases from J, the junction kept 8 bases outside the gene matches. Germline V gene data show CDR1 as MNHEY and CDR2 as SVGAGI. The CDR3 sequence is 15 residues long. As DNA, the CDR3 is TGTGCCAGCACACGCGGGGGGTTTAGCTCCTACGAGCAGTACTTC. It is translated as CASTRGGFSSYEQYF.

The chain couples TRBV6-4 to TRBJ2-5; TRBD1 matches at 7 bases. Germline lookup yields CDR1 MRHNA and CDR2 SNTAGT. V trimming: 2 bases; J trimming: 5 bases; junction bases outside the gene matches: 2. There are 13 residues in the CDR3. The CDR3 DNA sequence: TGTGCCAGCAGTGACCCGGACAGGGAGACCCAGTACTTC. This sequence encodes CASSDPDRETQYF.

The chain links TRBV6-2 or TRBV6-3 to TRBJ1-2, with D tentatively TRBD1 (5 bases). This CDR3 contains 16 residues. Per the germline V gene, CDR1 is MNHEY and CDR2 is SVGEGT. The V gene lost 2 bases and the J gene lost 4 bases, with 17 bases spanning the gap. In DNA form, the CDR3 reads TGTGCCAGCAGTTACGCCTTTGACAGTTTTTCCTATGGCTACACCTTC. Translated: CASSYAFDSFSYGYTF.

This clone was picked up a small number of times. The J gene is TRBJ2-7, the V gene TRBV28; 11 bases map to TRBD2. The CDR3 extends over 14 amino acids. Trimming took 4 bases from V and 6 from J; bases not matched to a gene: 5. Germline loops: CDR1 MDHEN, CDR2 SYDVKM. The CDR3 coding sequence is TGTGCCAGCAGTTCACCCGGGACTAGCGGCGAGCAGTACTTC. Protein product: CASSSPGTSGEQYF.

The gene calls are TRBV5-8 and TRBJ1-6; 9 positions match TRBD1. The CDR3 runs to 15 residues. V shed 4 bases and J 4 bases; nucleotides not matched to a gene: 3. The germline V gene has CDR1 SGHTS and CDR2 YDEGEE. The CDR3 DNA is TGTGCCAGCAGCCTCGGGACAGGGTATAATTCACCCCTCCACTTT. Its translation: CASSLGTGYNSPLHF.

The rearrangement uses TRBV7-9 and TRBJ1-3; 9 positions match TRBD1. The CDR3 is made up of 19 amino acids. V lost 4 bases to trimming and J lost 0 bases; unmatched junction nucleotides: 13. Germline V CDR1 and CDR2: SEHNR, FQNEAQ (reference sequence). CDR3 DNA sequence: TGTGCCAGCAGCTCTCCCCGGGACAGGGTTAAGAACTCTGGAAACACCATATATTTT. This sequence encodes CASSSPRDRVKNSGNTIYF. The complete variable domain, with remaining parts taken from reference TRBV7-9 and TRBJ1-3, reads DTGVSQNPRHKITKRGQNVTFRCDPISEHNRLYWYRQTLGQGPEFLTYFQNEAQLEKSRLLSDRFSAERPKGSFSTLEIQRTEQGDSAMYLCASSSPRDRVKNSGNTIYFGEGSWLTVV.